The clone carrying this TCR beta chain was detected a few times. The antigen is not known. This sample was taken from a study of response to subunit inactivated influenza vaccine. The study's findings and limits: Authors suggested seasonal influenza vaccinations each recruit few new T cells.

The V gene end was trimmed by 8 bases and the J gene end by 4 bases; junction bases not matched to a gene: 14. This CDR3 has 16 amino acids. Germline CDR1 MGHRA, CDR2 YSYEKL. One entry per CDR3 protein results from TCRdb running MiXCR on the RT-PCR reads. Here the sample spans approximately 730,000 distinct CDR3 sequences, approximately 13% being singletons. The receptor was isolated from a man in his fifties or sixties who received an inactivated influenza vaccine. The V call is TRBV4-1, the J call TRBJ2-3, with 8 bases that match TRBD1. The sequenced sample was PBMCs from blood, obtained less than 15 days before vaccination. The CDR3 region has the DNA TGCGCCAGCGCAACGGCGACAGGGGTCGGCGCAGATACGCAGTATTTT. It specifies CASATATGVGADTQYF.